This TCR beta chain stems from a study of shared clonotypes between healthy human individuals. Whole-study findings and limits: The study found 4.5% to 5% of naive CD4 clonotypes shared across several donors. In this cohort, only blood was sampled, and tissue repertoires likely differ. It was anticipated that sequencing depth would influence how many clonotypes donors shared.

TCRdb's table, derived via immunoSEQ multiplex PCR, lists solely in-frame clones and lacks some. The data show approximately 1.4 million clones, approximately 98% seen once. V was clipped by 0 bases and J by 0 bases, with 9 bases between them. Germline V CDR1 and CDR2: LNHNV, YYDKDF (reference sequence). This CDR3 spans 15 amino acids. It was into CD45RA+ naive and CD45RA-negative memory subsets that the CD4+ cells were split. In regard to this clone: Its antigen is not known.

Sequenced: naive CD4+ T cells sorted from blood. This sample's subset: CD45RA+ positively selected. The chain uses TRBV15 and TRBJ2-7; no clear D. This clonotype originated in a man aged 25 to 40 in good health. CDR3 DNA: TGTGCCACCAGCAGAGAGGCCCTAGACTCCTACGAGCAGTACTTC. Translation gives CATSREALDSYEQYF.